This T cell receptor (beta chain) emerged from a study of cytomegalovirus exposure and HLA in healthy donors. Study in general: From donors who were HLA-typed, an early data release held 80 million to 85 million unique TCRs. Overall study results and limits: Confirmation was obtained in vitro that a few CMV-associated chains are specific for CMV antigens.

J was trimmed by 4 bases and V by 3 bases; bases with no gene match: 6. This CDR3 is built from 16 residues. CDR1 LGHNT and CDR2 FRNRAP come from the germline V gene. On this clone itself: Antigen unknown.

The PCR employed 60 Vbeta primers together with 13 Jbeta primers. Sequencing was performed with immunoSEQ multiplex PCR; in TCRdb, only in-frame clones are kept and a portion is missing. The table has 150,000 to 200,000 clones, about three quarters seen once. This chain uses TRBV12-5 with TRBJ2-5; 12 bases agree with TRBD2. The sequence was collected from a man aged 30 to 39 in good health and CMV-seropositive. The material sequenced was PBMCs. The CDR3 reads CASGLSLAGGRETQYF. The CDR3 nucleotides are TGTGCTAGTGGTTTAAGCCTAGCGGGAGGGAGAGAGACCCAGTACTTC.